The rows below give T cell receptor beta chains drawn from one sample of a study of molecular identifiers for immune sequencing clone quantification. TCRdb recomputed calls from the PCR reads with MiXCR, one row per CDR3 protein. The repertoire consists of some 580,000 distinct CDR3 sequences, with 25% occurring once and the leading ten covering about 0.73%. The sequencing sample was made of naive CD8+ T cells from blood, with Jurkat cell RNA spiked in. Receptors originate from a human donor in good health. Some libraries in this study had Jurkat cell RNA spiked in. CDR3s include the opening cysteine and the closing phenylalanine or tryptophan.

V gene	J gene	CDR3 protein
TRBV20-1	TRBJ2-3	CSARDLRGTDTQYF
TRBV12-3/TRBV12-4	TRBJ2-5	CASSWDSEQETQYF
TRBV20-1	TRBJ2-5	CSARGADFQETQYF
TRBV12-5	TRBJ1-6	CASGFGGLSSYNSPLHF
TRBV5-1	TRBJ2-5	CAPTPGPGKGEAPQYF
TRBV28	TRBJ1-5	CASSFRGGGNQPQHF
TRBV29-1	TRBJ2-1	CSGGGPDQAVSYNEQFF
TRBV6-2/TRBV6-3	TRBJ2-7	CATSRVSYEQYF
TRBV5-6	TRBJ2-3	CASSYYPGVATDTQYF
TRBV28	TRBJ2-7	CASSVLGVYEQYF
TRBV20-1	TRBJ2-3	CSARESTDTQYF
TRBV10-3	TRBJ1-1	CAISDVGRLDTEAFF
TRBV29-1	TRBJ2-7	CSVASGLSSYEQYF
TRBV6-6	TRBJ2-7	CASGPGQGAGEQYF
TRBV4-3	TRBJ2-5	CASSQNRGGQEARYF
TRBV6-2/TRBV6-3	TRBJ2-1	CASSYSLRGNEQFF
TRBV6-6	TRBJ1-1	CASSPRVTEAFF
TRBV20-1	TRBJ2-5	CSAKELGGHQETQYF
TRBV2	TRBJ1-5	CASSDPDERNQPQHF
TRBV4-1	TRBJ2-3	CASSQDTDTQYF
TRBV27	TRBJ2-5	CASSLTTSGVKTQYF
TRBV7-6	TRBJ2-3	CASSPRAGGLGDTQYF
TRBV6-2/TRBV6-3	TRBJ2-2	CASSMSWVTGELFF
TRBV10-3	TRBJ2-1	CAISPILSKTVNNEQFF
TRBV5-1	TRBJ2-7	CASSFGHEQYF
TRBV7-9	TRBJ2-7	CASSQRFTDRGTYEQYF
TRBV30	TRBJ1-4	CAWSTGTGGFEKLFF
TRBV7-8	TRBJ1-1	CASSHSRSPNTEAFF
TRBV12-3/TRBV12-4	TRBJ2-7	CASRGLATEQYF
TRBV27	TRBJ1-1	CASSPLGDRGFTEAFF
TRBV6-2/TRBV6-3	TRBJ2-2	CASSETSGRAAGELFF
TRBV9	TRBJ2-7	CASSPGPTEPMTCEQYF
TRBV5-4	TRBJ2-5	CASSRTGTAKETQYF
TRBV6-6	TRBJ2-3	CASSHGVGDTQYF
TRBV7-6	TRBJ2-6	CASSLPITQTGANVLTF
TRBV5-6	TRBJ2-7	CASSFRTTSYEQYF
TRBV27	TRBJ1-1	CASSPQTEDIEAFF
TRBV20-1	NA	CSARAAGGGYEQFF
TRBV7-9	TRBJ1-3	CASSFPSSGNTIYF
TRBV7-9	TRBJ2-3	CASRGEGTSGWTDTQYF
TRBV12-3/TRBV12-4	TRBJ2-7	CASSLAYPWGLAGEGGSYEQYF
TRBV19	TRBJ2-1	CASSTGTRGEQFF
TRBV11-2	TRBJ1-1	CAGSLEGGTEAFF
TRBV7-6	TRBJ2-3	CASSLPEKVGSSTDTQYF
TRBV7-9	TRBJ2-7	CASSLGRNEQYF
TRBV29-1	TRBJ2-1	CSVGVDYNEQFF
TRBV2	TRBJ1-5	CASRRVGESNQPQHF
TRBV30	TRBJ2-7	CAWRRPRDRGYEQYF
TRBV7-9	TRBJ1-1	CASSLAQNTEAFF